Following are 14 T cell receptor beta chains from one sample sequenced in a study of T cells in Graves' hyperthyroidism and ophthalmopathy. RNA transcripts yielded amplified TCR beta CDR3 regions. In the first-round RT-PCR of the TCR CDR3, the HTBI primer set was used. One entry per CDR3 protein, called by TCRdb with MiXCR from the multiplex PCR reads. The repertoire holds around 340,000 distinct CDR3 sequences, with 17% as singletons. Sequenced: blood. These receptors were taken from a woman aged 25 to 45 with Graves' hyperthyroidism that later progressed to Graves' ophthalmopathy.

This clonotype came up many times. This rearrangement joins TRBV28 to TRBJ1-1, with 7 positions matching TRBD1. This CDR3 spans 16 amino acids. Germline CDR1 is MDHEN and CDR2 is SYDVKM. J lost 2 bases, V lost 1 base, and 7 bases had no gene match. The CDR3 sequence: CASSLYDRVPNTEAFF. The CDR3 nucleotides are TGTGCCAGCAGTTTATATGACAGGGTCCCAAACACTGAAGCTTTCTTT.

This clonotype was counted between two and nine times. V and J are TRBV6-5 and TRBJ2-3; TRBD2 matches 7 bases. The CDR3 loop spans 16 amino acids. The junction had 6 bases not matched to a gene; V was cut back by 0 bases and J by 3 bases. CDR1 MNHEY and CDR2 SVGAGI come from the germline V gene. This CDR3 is CASSYSGGSGTDTQYF. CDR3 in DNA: TGTGCCAGCAGTTACTCTGGCGGGAGCGGGACAGATACGCAGTATTTT.

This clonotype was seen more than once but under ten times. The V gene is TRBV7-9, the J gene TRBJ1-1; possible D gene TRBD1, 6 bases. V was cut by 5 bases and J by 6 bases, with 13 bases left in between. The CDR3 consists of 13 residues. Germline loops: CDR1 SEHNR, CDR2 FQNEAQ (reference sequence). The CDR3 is CASSHEDRAEAFF. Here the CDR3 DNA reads TGTGCCAGCAGCCACGAGGACAGAGCTGAAGCTTTCTTT.

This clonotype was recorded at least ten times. The CDR3 nucleotides are TGCAGTGCCCCAAGGGGGCAGGGGAACTACGAGCAGTACTTC. The encoded protein is CSAPRGQGNYEQYF. The V gene is TRBV20-1, the J gene TRBJ2-7, with 7 bases aligning to TRBD1. Trimming cost V 6 bases and J 3 bases; bases outside gene matches: 11. The CDR3 length is 14 residues. From germline, CDR1 is DFQATT and CDR2 SNEGSKA (reference sequence).

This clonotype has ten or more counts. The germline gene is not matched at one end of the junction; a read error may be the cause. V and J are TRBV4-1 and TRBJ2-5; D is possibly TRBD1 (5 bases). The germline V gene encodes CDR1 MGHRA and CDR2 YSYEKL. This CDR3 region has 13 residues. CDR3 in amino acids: CASSQGVQETQYF. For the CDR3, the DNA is TGTGCCAGCAGCCAAGGGGTCCAAGAGACCCAGTACTTC.

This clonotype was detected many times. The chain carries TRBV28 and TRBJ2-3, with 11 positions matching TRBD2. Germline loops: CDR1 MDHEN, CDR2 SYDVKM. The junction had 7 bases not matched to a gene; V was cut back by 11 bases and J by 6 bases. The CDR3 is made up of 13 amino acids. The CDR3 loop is CALAGGPSDTQYF. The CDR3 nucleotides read TGTGCCTTAGCGGGAGGGCCGTCGGATACGCAGTATTTT.

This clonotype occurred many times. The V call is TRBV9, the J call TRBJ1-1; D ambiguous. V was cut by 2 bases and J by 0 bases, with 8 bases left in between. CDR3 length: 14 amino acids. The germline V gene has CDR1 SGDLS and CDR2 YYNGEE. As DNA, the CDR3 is TGTGCCAGCAGCGTCGAGAAAGTGAACACTGAAGCTTTCTTT. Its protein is CASSVEKVNTEAFF.

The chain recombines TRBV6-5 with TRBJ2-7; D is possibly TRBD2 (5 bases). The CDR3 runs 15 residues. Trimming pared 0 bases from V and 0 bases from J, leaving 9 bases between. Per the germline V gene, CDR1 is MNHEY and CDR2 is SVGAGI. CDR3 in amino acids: CASSYSGMSSYEQYF. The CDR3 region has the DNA TGTGCCAGCAGTTACTCCGGGATGAGCTCCTACGAGCAGTACTTC.

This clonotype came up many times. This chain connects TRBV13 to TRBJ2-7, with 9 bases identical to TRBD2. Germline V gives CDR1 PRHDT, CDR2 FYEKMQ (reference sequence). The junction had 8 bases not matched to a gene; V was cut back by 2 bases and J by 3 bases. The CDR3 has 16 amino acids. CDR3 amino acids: CASSLNPTSGIYEQYF. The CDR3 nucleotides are TGTGCCAGCAGCTTAAACCCGACTAGCGGAATCTACGAGCAGTACTTC.

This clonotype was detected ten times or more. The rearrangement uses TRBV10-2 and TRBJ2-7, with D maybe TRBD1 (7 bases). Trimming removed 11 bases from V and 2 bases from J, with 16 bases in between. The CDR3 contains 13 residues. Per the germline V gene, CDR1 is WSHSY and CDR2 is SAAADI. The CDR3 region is CASRPGGPYEQYF. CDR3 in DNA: TGCGCCTCTCGCCCAGGGGGGCCCTACGAGCAGTACTTC.

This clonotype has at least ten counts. In DNA form, the CDR3 reads TGTGCCATCAGCAGAGATGCGACTAATGAAAAACTGTTTTTT. Translation: CAISRDATNEKLFF. V is TRBV10-3 and J is TRBJ1-4, with unresolved D. The germline V gene encodes CDR1 ENHRY and CDR2 SYGVKD. V lost 6 bases to trimming and J lost 2 bases, with 10 bases between them. The CDR3 length is 14 residues.

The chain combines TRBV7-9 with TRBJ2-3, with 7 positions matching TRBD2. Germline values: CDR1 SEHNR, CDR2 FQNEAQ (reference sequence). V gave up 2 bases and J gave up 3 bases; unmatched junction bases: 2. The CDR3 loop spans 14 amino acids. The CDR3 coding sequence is TGTGCCAGCAGCTTAAACGGGGGGACAGATACGCAGTATTTT. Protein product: CASSLNGGTDTQYF.

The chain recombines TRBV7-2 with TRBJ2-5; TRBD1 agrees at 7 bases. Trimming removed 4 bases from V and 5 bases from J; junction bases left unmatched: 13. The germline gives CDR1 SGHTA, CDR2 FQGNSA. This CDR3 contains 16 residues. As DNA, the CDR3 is TGTGCCAGCAGCTCAGGAAACGCAGACAGGGCGGAGACCCAGTACTTC. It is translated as CASSSGNADRAETQYF.

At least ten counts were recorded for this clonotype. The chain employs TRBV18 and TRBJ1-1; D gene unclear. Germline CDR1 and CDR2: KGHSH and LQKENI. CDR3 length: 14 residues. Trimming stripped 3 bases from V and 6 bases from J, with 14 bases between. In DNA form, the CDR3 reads TGTGCCAGCTCACCCAGCCTTGACCGTGCTGAAGCTTTCTTT. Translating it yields CASSPSLDRAEAFF. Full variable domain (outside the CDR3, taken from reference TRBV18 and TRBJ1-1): NAGVMQNPRHLVRRRGQEARLRCSPMKGHSHVYWYRQLPEEGLKFMVYLQKENIIDESGMPKERFSAEFPKEGPSILRIQQVVRGDSAAYFCASSPSLDRAEAFFGQGTRLTVV.